This paragraph covers one TCR beta chain sequence. The CDR3 sequence is 16 residues long. Trimming removed 0 bases at V and 0 bases at J, with 10 bases between. The germline gives CDR1 SGHNT, CDR2 YYREEE (reference sequence). The sample comes from a study of blood T cell repertoires in COVID-19. The overall study: The United States, Italy and Spain provided the acute and convalescent COVID-19 samples. T cells, B-cell-depleted T cells, or PBMCs provided the cDNA or gDNA that served as material.

Profiled with immunoSEQ multiplex PCR; TCRdb holds only in-frame clones, not every one. The sample contains 200,000 to 300,000 clones, around nine tenths of which appear only once. This clonotype was sampled from a middle-aged man who had recovered from COVID-19. The chain couples TRBV5-4 to TRBJ1-3, with D possibly being TRBD1 (6 bases). Sample: peripheral blood. Here the CDR3 reads CASSLADRFSGNTIYF. CDR3 bases: TGTGCCAGCAGCTTGGCGGACAGATTCTCTGGAAACACCATATATTTT.